The 26 T cell receptor beta chains below all came from one sample that was sequenced in a study of T cell responses to AZD1222 COVID-19 vaccine. Data came from immunoSEQ multiplex PCR; TCRdb stores just in-frame clones and leaves some out. The repertoire holds 45,000 or so clones, over 85% seen once, with 1.1% in the top ten. The sequencing here drew on peripheral blood, taken 28 days after the second AZD1222 dose. These receptors all stem from an adult who received the AZD1222 COVID-19 vaccine.

CDR3: CASSLEVYGTQYF. Written as DNA, the CDR3 is TGTGCCAGCAGCTTAGAGGTCTACGGGACCCAGTACTTC. This chain links TRBV11-3 with TRBJ2-5; D is unresolved. V was shortened by 0 bases and J by 7 bases, with 9 bases between the two germline ends. The CDR3 consists of 13 residues. From germline, CDR1 is SGHNT and CDR2 YENEEA. The variable domain in full, completed from reference TRBV11-3 and TRBJ2-5, reads EAGVVQSPRYKIIEKKQPVAFWCNPISGHNTLYWYLQNLGQGPELLIRYENEEAVDDSQLPKDRFSAERLKGVDSTLKIQPAELGDSAVYLCASSLEVYGTQYFGPGTRLLVL.

This clone appeared a few times. The CDR3 loop reads CASSPRDRDTEAFF. For the CDR3, the DNA is TGCGCCAGCAGCCCCCGAGACAGGGATACTGAAGCTTTCTTT. This sequence joins TRBV5-1 and TRBJ1-1; TRBD1 matches at 7 bases. V shed 4 bases and J 5 bases; nucleotides not matched to a gene: 8. CDR1 is SGHRS and CDR2 is YFSETQ in the germline V gene. The CDR3 sequence is 14 residues long.

The chain carries TRBV7-9 and TRBJ2-2, with 14 bases that match TRBD2. The V gene end was trimmed by 2 bases and the J gene end by 7 bases; junction bases not matched to a gene: 9. The CDR3 length is 18 residues. Germline CDR1 reads SEHNR; CDR2 reads FQNEAQ (reference sequence). The CDR3 is CASSLLGLAGDEDGELFF. The CDR3 DNA is TGTGCCAGCAGCTTATTGGGACTAGCGGGAGACGAGGACGGGGAGCTGTTTTTT. Drawing the rest from reference TRBV7-9 and TRBJ2-2, the complete variable domain is DTGVSQNPRHKITKRGQNVTFRCDPISEHNRLYWYRQTLGQGPEFLTYFQNEAQLEKSRLLSDRFSAERPKGSFSTLEIQRTEQGDSAMYLCASSLLGLAGDEDGELFFGEGSRLTVL.

V is TRBV4-3 and J is TRBJ1-2; tentative D call: TRBD1 (5 bases). CDR3 size: 14 residues. With 0 bases removed from V and 8 bases from J, the gap between germline ends came to 13 bases. CDR1 LGHNA and CDR2 YSLEER come from the germline V gene. CDR3 protein: CASSQDTQGGGYTF. The CDR3 coding sequence is TGCGCCAGCAGCCAAGACACTCAGGGAGGCGGCTACACCTTC.

V and J are TRBV6-1 and TRBJ1-4; D is unclear. The CDR3 is 14 amino acids. Trimming shortened V by 1 base and J by 8 bases, and 11 bases separated the two germline ends. The germline V gene has CDR1 MNHNS and CDR2 SASEGT. CDR3 coding DNA: TGTGCCAGCAGTGAAGTGTCTGCGAGCGAAAAACTGTTTTTT. Translation gives CASSEVSASEKLFF.

J is TRBJ2-2 and V is TRBV9; perhaps D is TRBD1 or TRBD2 (5 bases each). Germline V gene sequence: CDR1 SGDLS, CDR2 YYNGEE. This CDR3 has 15 amino acids. V lost 2 bases and J 2 bases, leaving 10 bases between the germline ends. The CDR3 sequence: CASSVGGTNTGELFF. The CDR3 DNA sequence: TGTGCCAGCAGCGTTGGGGGTACAAACACCGGGGAGCTGTTTTTT.

The chain uses TRBV5-1 and TRBJ2-3; D remains unclear. The V end was cut by 4 bases, the J end by 5 bases, with 11 bases between. Looked up from germline, CDR1 is SGHRS and CDR2 is YFSETQ. CDR3 length: 13 amino acids. The CDR3 nucleotides read TGCGCCAGCAGCACTAACTGGGGAGATACGCAGTATTTT. Its protein is CASSTNWGDTQYF.

This chain joins TRBV18 and TRBJ2-1; 9 bases agree with TRBD2. Germline V gene sequence: CDR1 KGHSH, CDR2 LQKENI. After removal of 3 bases from V and 9 bases from J, the junction contained 9 bases not matched to a gene. The CDR3 has 15 amino acids. In DNA, the CDR3 is TGTGCCAGCTCACCGATGCGGGAGGGCCGCGGTGAGCAGTTCTTC. Translation: CASSPMREGRGEQFF.

The rearrangement joins TRBV19 to TRBJ2-7; no clear D. V was clipped by 6 bases and J by 0 bases, with 9 bases between them. Germline V lookup: CDR1 LNHDA, CDR2 SQIVND (reference sequence). The CDR3 has 13 amino acids. CDR3 residues: CASSQIFSYEQYF. For the CDR3, the DNA is TGTGCCAGTAGCCAGATATTCTCCTACGAGCAGTACTTC.

V usage is TRBV5-1 and J usage is TRBJ2-3; D not resolved. This CDR3 contains 12 residues. The germline gives CDR1 SGHRS, CDR2 YFSETQ. Trimming pared 3 bases from V and 6 bases from J, leaving 8 bases between. The DNA of the CDR3 is TGCGCCAGCAGCTCCGAAGGGGATACGCAGTATTTT. Its protein product is CASSSEGDTQYF.

V is TRBV29-1 and J is TRBJ2-1; perhaps TRBD1 as D (5 bases). Germline V gives CDR1 SQVTM, CDR2 ANQGSEA. Trimming stripped 2 bases from V and 1 base from J, with 9 bases between. The CDR3 extends over 14 amino acids. CDR3 nucleotides: TGCAGCGTTGAAACAGGCCCGTCCTACAATGAGCAGTTCTTC. This encodes CSVETGPSYNEQFF.

This sequence joins TRBV27 and TRBJ1-5; D is uncertain. CDR3 length: 14 residues. Germline V gene sequence: CDR1 MNHEY, CDR2 SMNVEV (reference sequence). The germline V and J ends were trimmed by 4 bases and 7 bases, with 14 bases remaining between them. CDR3 sequence (DNA): TGTGCCAGCAGTTGGTTGGGAGGAGGCCAGCCCCAGCATTTT. Translation: CASSWLGGGQPQHF.

V and J are TRBV18 and TRBJ2-1; possibly TRBD2 for D (6 bases). Germline values: CDR1 KGHSH, CDR2 LQKENI. The V and J ends lost 4 bases and 0 bases respectively, with 19 bases between them. CDR3 length equals 18 residues. The CDR3 spells CASSLLWTETSSYNEQFF. The CDR3 DNA sequence: TGTGCCAGCTCACTTCTGTGGACCGAGACTAGCTCCTACAATGAGCAGTTCTTC.

The chain uses TRBV28 and TRBJ2-1, with D perhaps TRBD2 (5 bases). The germline V gene encodes CDR1 MDHEN and CDR2 SYDVKM. CDR3 length: 15 residues. The V and J ends lost 6 bases and 0 bases respectively, with 12 bases between them. The CDR3 spells CASRYDYSSYNEQFF. The CDR3 DNA reads as TGTGCCAGCAGGTACGACTATAGCTCCTACAATGAGCAGTTCTTC.

This chain uses TRBV30 with TRBJ1-6; tentative D call: TRBD1 (5 bases). Trimming took off 3 bases at V and 10 bases at J, with 16 bases between the two ends. Per the germline V gene, CDR1 is GTSNPN and CDR2 is SVGIG (reference sequence). CDR3 size: 14 residues. The CDR3 coding sequence is TGTGCCTGGAGCGCAGGGTCGATGGGGTCACCCCTCCACTTT. Amino acid sequence: CAWSAGSMGSPLHF. The variable domain in full, with the rest retrieved from reference TRBV30 and TRBJ1-6, is SQTIHQWPATLVQPVGSPLSLECTVEGTSNPNLYWYRQAAGRGLQLLFYSVGIGQISSEVPQNLSASRPQDRQFILSSKKLLLSDSGFYLCAWSAGSMGSPLHFGNGTRLTVT.

The chain is built from TRBV5-8 and TRBJ2-1; D call uncertain. The V gene's germline CDR1 is SGHTS and CDR2 YDEGEE. The CDR3 covers 17 residues. Between the trimmed V and J ends, which lost 3 bases and 0 bases, there was a span of 16 bases. This CDR3 is CASSSAGRQSSYNEQFF. The CDR3 DNA reads as TGTGCCAGCAGCTCGGCTGGGCGGCAAAGCTCCTACAATGAGCAGTTCTTC. Filled out from reference TRBV5-8 and TRBJ2-1, the complete variable domain reads EAGVTQSPTHLIKTRGQQATLRCSPISGHTSVYWYQQALGLGLQFLLWYDEGEERNRGNFPPRFSGRQFPNYSSELNVNALELEDSALYLCASSSAGRQSSYNEQFFGPGTRLTVL.

This chain uses TRBV4-1 with TRBJ2-3; D is unclear. Germline V gene lookup returns CDR1 MGHRA and CDR2 YSYEKL. V was shortened by 5 bases and J by 2 bases, with 8 bases between the two germline ends. The CDR3 totals 13 residues. CDR3 in DNA: TGCGCCAGCAGCAAGGGCCTCACAGATACGCAGTATTTT. Residues: CASSKGLTDTQYF.

The V call is TRBV19, the J call TRBJ1-5; D might be TRBD1 (6 bases). CDR1 LNHDA and CDR2 SQIVND come from the germline V gene (reference sequence). The CDR3 totals 17 residues. V was cut by 6 bases and J by 0 bases, with 18 bases left in between. The CDR3 bases are TGTGCCAGTAGCCTCCCGCAGGGGACCATTAGCAATCAGCCCCAGCATTTT. This codes for CASSLPQGTISNQPQHF.

The chain carries TRBV3-1 (or the pseudogene TRBV3-2) and TRBJ2-7; maybe TRBD1 (5 bases). The CDR3 consists of 13 residues. V lost 0 bases, J lost 5 bases, and 8 bases lay in between. The germline gives CDR1 LGHDT, CDR2 YNNKEL (reference sequence). The CDR3 here is CASSQDPRDEQYF. The CDR3 DNA follows: TGTGCCAGCAGCCAAGATCCCAGGGACGAGCAGTACTTC.

This rearrangement joins TRBV4-1 to TRBJ1-1; D is undetermined. The CDR3 consists of 14 residues. Germline V CDR1 and CDR2: MGHRA, YSYEKL. Trimming cost V 5 bases and J 2 bases, with 12 bases left between them. The CDR3 DNA reads TGCGCCAGCAGCTTATCCGACACTAACACTGAAGCTTTCTTT. Encoded protein: CASSLSDTNTEAFF.

The chain uses TRBV10-1 and TRBJ2-3; no clear D gene. The V and J ends lost 0 bases and 2 bases respectively, with 9 bases between them. CDR1 WNHNN and CDR2 SYGVQD come from the germline V gene (reference sequence). This CDR3 contains 15 residues. CDR3 protein: CASSESLWATDTQYF. The CDR3 DNA reads TGCGCCAGCAGTGAGTCGTTGTGGGCCACAGATACGCAGTATTTT.

This chain connects TRBV25-1 to TRBJ2-7; 9 bases line up with TRBD1. After removal of 4 bases from V and 2 bases from J, the junction contained 3 bases not matched to a gene. CDR1 is MGHDK and CDR2 is SYGVNS in the germline V gene. This CDR3 has 14 amino acids. This CDR3 reads CASSADRGTYEQYF. The CDR3 region has the DNA TGTGCCAGCAGTGCGGACAGGGGCACCTACGAGCAGTACTTC.

J is TRBJ2-2 and V is TRBV4-1; TRBD2 might be the D (6 bases). V lost 3 bases and J 4 bases, leaving 12 bases between the germline ends. CDR1 is MGHRA and CDR2 is YSYEKL in the germline V gene. This CDR3 comprises 15 residues. The CDR3 DNA sequence: TGCGCCAGCAGCCAGCGATCCGGGGGCACCGGGGAGCTGTTTTTT. It codes for CASSQRSGGTGELFF.

In its sample, this clone was seen once. The genes are TRBV6-5 and TRBJ1-2; 8 bases match TRBD1. CDR3 size: 15 residues. Per germline, CDR1 MNHEY and CDR2 SVGAGI. The V segment lost 4 bases and the J segment 0 bases; nucleotides outside the gene matches: 4. The DNA for the CDR3 is TGTGCCAGCAGTTGGGACAGGACTACTAACTATGGCTACACCTTC. It encodes CASSWDRTTNYGYTF.

The chain employs TRBV7-2 and TRBJ2-7, with a possible D match to TRBD2 (6 bases). The CDR3 runs to 14 residues. Trimming shortened V by 0 bases and J by 0 bases, and 6 bases separated the two germline ends. CDR1 SGHTA and CDR2 FQGNSA come from the germline V gene. The CDR3 reads CASSLAGSSYEQYF. CDR3 nucleotide sequence: TGTGCCAGCAGCTTAGCCGGGAGCTCCTACGAGCAGTACTTC.

In regard to this clone: The junction departs from germline at one end; a sequencing error may be responsible. The chain couples TRBV4-1 to TRBJ1-1; no definite D call. Germline V gene data show CDR1 as MGHRA and CDR2 as YSYEKL. CDR3 size: 15 residues. CDR3 amino acids: CASSQVTSMNTEALF. The CDR3 DNA reads TGCGCCAGCAGCCAAGTAACCAGCATGAACACTGAAGCTCTCTTT.